Listed below are T cell receptor beta chains from one sample, sequenced in a study of regulatory T cells in long-lasting Graves disease. From the multiplex PCR reads, TCRdb called clonotypes with MiXCR, one entry per CDR3 protein. This table holds around 340,000 distinct CDR3 sequences, around 20% found once. Here the sequenced sample was peripheral blood mononuclear cells (PBMCs), taken when the disease was refractory, from a patient treated with antithyroid drugs. The receptors here all came from a female donor with Graves disease. CDR3s include the opening cysteine and the closing phenylalanine or tryptophan. D genes are given only for firm matches. The size entry is marked missing in some rows and otherwise reads once, few, many or a size class.

size	D	V	J	DNA	CDR3
few	TRBD1	TRBV10-3	TRBJ2-7	TGTGCCATCAGTGCAACGACAGGGGGCGACGAGCAGTACTTC	CAISATTGGDEQYF
many	NA	TRBV20-1	TRBJ2-5	TGCAGTGCTAGAGACGGACTGATAGAGACCCAGTACTTC	CSARDGLIETQYF
few	TRBD2	TRBV29-1	TRBJ2-5	TGCAGTGGCGGGGGGCCGAGGGGGACCCAGTACTTC	CSGGGPRGTQYF
many	TRBD2	TRBV11-2	TRBJ2-2	TGTGCCAGCAGCCCAGCCGGGACTACATACACCGGGGAGCTGTTTTTT	CASSPAGTTYTGELFF
few	NA	TRBV4-3	TRBJ2-5	TGCGCCAGCAGCCAATCAGCCTACAGGGACCAAGAGACCCAGTACTTC	CASSQSAYRDQETQYF
few	NA	TRBV19	TRBJ2-7	TGTGCCAGTAAGGGTGGTAGCGGCCCCGCCTACGAGCAGTACTTC	CASKGGSGPAYEQYF
NA	NA	TRBV6-1	TRBJ1-1	TGTGCCAGTGTTCGGGGAAACACTGAAGCTTTCTTT	CASVRGNTEAFF
NA	NA	TRBV3-1	TRBJ1-1	TGTGCCAGCAGCCAAGATTCGTATGGGTCCACTGAAGCTTTCTTT	CASSQDSYGSTEAFF
NA	NA	TRBV7-2	TRBJ1-1	TGTGCCAGCAGCTTTACGGGGGCGGTGAACACTGAAGCTTTCTTT	CASSFTGAVNTEAFF
many	TRBD1	TRBV3-1	TRBJ1-2	TGTGCCAGCAGCCTCTTTCTTCGGACAGGGAAGTCTCCTAATGGCTACACCTTC	CASSLFLRTGKSPNGYTF
NA	TRBD1	TRBV6-2/TRBV6-3	TRBJ2-1	TGTGCCAGCAGTTACTCATCAGGGGGTTTACTACTACACAATGAGCAGTTCTTC	CASSYSSGGLLLHNEQFF
NA	TRBD2	TRBV5-1	TRBJ2-7	TGCGCCAGCAGCACCACACTAGCGGGAGGGCCCTACGAGCAGTACTTC	CASSTTLAGGPYEQYF
NA	NA	TRBV28	TRBJ2-3	TGTGCCAGCAGTCCCAGGGATCCCACAGATACGCAGTATTTT	CASSPRDPTDTQYF
many	NA	TRBV2	TRBJ2-7	TGTGCCAGCAGTAAAGACAGTCTATCCTACGAGCAGTACTTC	CASSKDSLSYEQYF
few	NA	TRBV6-9	TRBJ2-7	TGTGCCAGCAGTTACTCCACCCAAGAGCAGTACTTC	CASSYSTQEQYF
NA	TRBD1	TRBV13	TRBJ2-7	TGTGCCAGCAGCTTAGAATATGGATCCGACAGGGCCTCGCCCTCCTACGAGCAGTACTTC	CASSLEYGSDRASPSYEQYF
few	TRBD2	TRBV5-8	TRBJ2-5	TGTGCCAGCAGTCCTGGGACTAGAGTAAAGACCCAGTACTTC	CASSPGTRVKTQYF
NA	NA	TRBV3-1	TRBJ1-6	TGTGCCAGCAGCCAAGGCATGTCCGGGGTATTCTATAATTCACCCCTCCACTTT	CASSQGMSGVFYNSPLHF
few	NA	TRBV4-1	TRBJ1-2	TGCGCCAGCAGTTTAAGTCTCAGCGATAACTATGGCTACACCTTC	CASSLSLSDNYGYTF
few	TRBD1	TRBV5-5	TRBJ2-7	TGTGCCAGCAGCCCCAGGGGGCTAAACGAGCAGTACTTC	CASSPRGLNEQYF
NA	TRBD1	TRBV19	TRBJ1-3	TGTGCCAGTAGTAAAACCGGGACAGGCCGCTCTGGAAACACCATATATTTT	CASSKTGTGRSGNTIYF
many	TRBD1	TRBV10-3	TRBJ1-3	TGTGCCATCAGGACAGGGGACATCTCTGGAAACACCATATATTTT	CAIRTGDISGNTIYF
once	NA	TRBV7-9	TRBJ1-4	TGTGCCAGCAGCTTATCTGGCAGGGCGGGTGAAAAACTGTTTTTT	CASSLSGRAGEKLFF
many	NA	TRBV6-9	TRBJ2-7	TGTGCCAGCAGTTACCCCTCCCCCTCCTACGAGCAGTACTTC	CASSYPSPSYEQYF
many	TRBD1	TRBV29-1	TRBJ1-2	TGCAGCGCCTTAACAGGGGGAGGAGGCTACACCTTC	CSALTGGGGYTF
NA	NA	TRBV20-1	TRBJ2-7	TGCAGTGCTAGAGGCGAGGTAGCCTACGAGCAGTACTTC	CSARGEVAYEQYF
many	NA	TRBV20-1	TRBJ2-7	TGCAGTGCTAGAGATCAAGGGAGTTACGAGCAGTACTTC	CSARDQGSYEQYF
NA	TRBD2	TRBV4-1	TRBJ2-7	TGCGCCAGCAGCCACGCACAACTAGCGGGAGGGCCTGACGAGCAGTACTTC	CASSHAQLAGGPDEQYF
few	TRBD1	TRBV6-2/TRBV6-3	TRBJ1-1	TGTGCCAGCAGTCCGCTAGACAGGGTAACTTTCTTT	CASSPLDRVTFF
few	NA	TRBV18	TRBJ1-2	TGTGCCAGCTCACCGATTACAGCCCCACCCTATGGCTACACCTTC	CASSPITAPPYGYTF
many	NA	TRBV2	TRBJ1-5	TGTGCCAGCGGGGGAGAGAGAGGGGGTCAGCCCCAGCATTTT	CASGGERGGQPQHF
once	NA	TRBV5-5	TRBJ2-1	TGTGCCAGCAGCTTAGGGTTGGGGAACGGCAATGAGCAGTTCTTC	CASSLGLGNGNEQFF
many	NA	TRBV7-2	TRBJ1-2	TGTGCCAGCAGCGAAGACGACCCCTATGGCTACACCTTC	CASSEDDPYGYTF
NA	NA	TRBV2	TRBJ1-3	TGTGCCACCTCCAGTGGGGGCACAAACCAGAACACCATATATTTT	CATSSGGTNQNTIYF
few	TRBD2	TRBV19	TRBJ2-2	TGTGCCAGCTCCACCCTTAGCGGGAGGACTGTCACCGGGGAGCTGTTTTTT	CASSTLSGRTVTGELFF
NA	NA	TRBV19	TRBJ2-7	TGTGCCAGTAGTATGGGTGACCTAGGAAGCGAGCGGTACTTC	CASSMGDLGSERYF
NA	NA	TRBV14	TRBJ2-7	TGTGCCAGCAGCGAAGGATTAGCGCATTACTCCTACGAGCAGTACTTC	CASSEGLAHYSYEQYF
few	TRBD1	TRBV27	TRBJ1-1	TGTGCCAGCAGTACACATCGGGGCAGGGGGGGTGAAGCTTTCTTT	CASSTHRGRGGEAFF
once	TRBD2	TRBV12-3/TRBV12-4	TRBJ2-7	TGTGCCAGCAGCTTGACTAGCGGCCTTAGGGACGAGCAGTACTTC	CASSLTSGLRDEQYF
many	NA	TRBV6-1	TRBJ1-5	TGTGCCAGCACCCAGACGGCTTATAGCAATCAGCCCCAGCATTTT	CASTQTAYSNQPQHF
many	TRBD1	TRBV6-2/TRBV6-3	TRBJ1-2	TGTGCCAGCAGCCCCGGGACAGGCCGAGGATATGGCTACACCTTC	CASSPGTGRGYGYTF
many	TRBD2	TRBV28	TRBJ2-7	TGTGCCAGCAGTTCAGCGGGAGGGCCTTACGAGCAGTACTTC	CASSSAGGPYEQYF
few	TRBD2	TRBV6-2/TRBV6-3	TRBJ2-7	TGTGCCAGCAGTTACTCGGCGGGAGCGGGGTCCTACGAGCAGTACTTC	CASSYSAGAGSYEQYF
many	NA	TRBV28	TRBJ2-7	TGTGCCAGCAGTACCCCCGGGACGGCCTACGAGCAGTACTTC	CASSTPGTAYEQYF
few	TRBD1	TRBV19	TRBJ1-5	TGTGCCAGTAGTATTACAGGACAGGGCTGGCTCCAGCCCCAGCATTTT	CASSITGQGWLQPQHF
once	NA	TRBV28	TRBJ2-2	TGTGCCGGCAGTTATTGGCGGGGCTCGGACACCGGGGAGCTGTTTTTT	CAGSYWRGSDTGELFF